These T cell receptor beta chains were read from a single sample in a study of shared clonotypes between healthy human individuals. Clones were read by immunoSEQ multiplex PCR, and TCRdb kept only the in-frame ones, dropping some. Of around 600,000 clones detected, around 97% appear once; the ten largest clones hold approximately 0.057%. The sequenced sample was naive CD4+ T cells sorted from blood. The receptor set was obtained from a woman aged 25-40 years in good health. Both conserved end residues are part of each CDR3. The order of the fields is D gene, V gene, clone size, J gene, CDR3 DNA, CDR3 protein. The D gene is left open where the match is weak. A row's size may be missing; if present it is once, few, many or a size class.

-	TRBV28	-	TRBJ2-1	TGTGCCAGCATGAGGGACTGGGGCGACTACAATGAGCAGTTCTTC	CASMRDWGDYNEQFF
-	TRBV2	-	TRBJ2-1	TGTGCCAGCAGAACGGGAAATGAGCAGTTCTTC	CASRTGNEQFF
-	TRBV7-9	-	TRBJ1-1	TGTGCCAGCAGCTTAGGTGGGGGTAGAACTGAAGCTTTCTTT	CASSLGGGRTEAFF
TRBD1	TRBV5-1	-	TRBJ2-5	TGCGCCAGCAGCTTGGGGACAGGCCTACAAGAGACCCAGTACTTC	CASSLGTGLQETQYF
-	TRBV10-3	-	TRBJ2-7	TGTGCCATCAGTGAGTCCGCTTTATTGCAGTACTTC	CAISESALLQYF
TRBD2	TRBV19	-	TRBJ2-3	TGTGCCAGTAGTATCCGTGGCGGGAGCTTCAGAGATACGCAGTATTTT	CASSIRGGSFRDTQYF
-	TRBV19	-	TRBJ1-1	TGTGCCAGTAAGGAGGGACTGAACACTGAAGCTTTCTTT	CASKEGLNTEAFF
-	TRBV29-1	-	TRBJ2-5	TGCAGCATTGTTCAGGGACAAGAGACCCAGTACTTC	CSIVQGQETQYF
-	TRBV5-1	once	TRBJ2-7	TGCGCCAGCATGCGGGTAGCGGTTGCCGCCTACGAGCAGTACTTC	CASMRVAVAAYEQYF
-	TRBV7-6	-	TRBJ2-1	TGTGCCAGCAGCCCCTCAGGGTTTAATGAGCAGTTCTTC	CASSPSGFNEQFF
TRBD1	TRBV6-5	-	TRBJ2-2	TGTGCCAGCAGTTACGTAGGCAGGGGGCCGTCCGGGGAGCTGTTTTTT	CASSYVGRGPSGELFF
TRBD2	TRBV5-1	-	TRBJ2-2	TGCGCCAGCAGCTTGGGGCTAGCGGGAGTTGGCGGCACCGGGGAGCTGTTTTTT	CASSLGLAGVGGTGELFF
TRBD1	TRBV9	-	TRBJ2-3	TGTGCCAGCAGCGTATTAACAGGGGTAGATACGCAGTATTTT	CASSVLTGVDTQYF
-	TRBV18	-	TRBJ2-5	TGTGCCAGCTCACCTACGATTGGAGAAGAGACCCAGTACTTC	CASSPTIGEETQYF
-	TRBV10-1	-	TRBJ2-7	TGCGCCAGCAGTGAAGAACCCGGCCAGAGCTACGAGCAGTACTTC	CASSEEPGQSYEQYF
-	TRBV7-9	-	TRBJ2-1	TGTGCCAGCAGCCCCGCTGGGTCCTACAATGAGCAGTTCTTC	CASSPAGSYNEQFF
-	TRBV7-9	once	TRBJ1-5	TGTGCCAGCAGCTTACAGGAAGGAGGGCAGCCCCAGCATTTT	CASSLQEGGQPQHF
TRBD2	TRBV27	-	TRBJ2-3	TGTGCCAGCGGAATCTTTAGCGGGAGGGGCACAGATACGCAGTATTTT	CASGIFSGRGTDTQYF